The 23 T cell receptor beta chains listed next were all sequenced from one sample in a study of regulatory T cells in long-lasting Graves disease. Combining iRepertoire HTBI primers with Arm-PCR of CDR3 regions, the authors built TCR beta libraries. One entry per CDR3 protein, called by TCRdb with MiXCR from the multiplex PCR reads. The sample comprises 240,000 or so distinct CDR3 sequences, roughly a fifth of which are singletons, and about 15% rests with the top ten. Documented time point: newly diagnosed GD, antithyroid drugs for less than 3 months. Extracted RNA from PBMCs served as the source of the TCR library. The material sequenced was peripheral blood mononuclear cells (PBMCs), taken at new diagnosis, from a patient treated with antithyroid drugs. These receptors all stem from a female donor with Graves disease.

This clonotype was seen many times. The V call is TRBV15, the J call TRBJ1-5; tentative D call: TRBD1 (5 bases). Trimming left V 5 bases short and J 6 bases short, with 14 bases between. The CDR3 is made up of 14 amino acids. In germline, CDR1 is LNHNV, CDR2 YYDKDF (reference sequence). The CDR3 DNA reads as TGTGCCACCAGCCTCAGGGACGGGGGTCAGCCCCAGCATTTT. Residues: CATSLRDGGQPQHF.

Points on this clonotype: Compared with germline, one end of the junction differs, possibly owing to a read error. V and J are TRBV3-1 and TRBJ1-2, with 7 bases aligning to TRBD1. In germline, CDR1 is LGHDT, CDR2 YNNKEL (reference sequence). CDR3 length: 14 amino acids. Written as DNA, the CDR3 is TGTGCCGGCAGTCCCCCTGACAGGGTGGATGGCTGCACCTTC. Its protein is CAGSPPDRVDGCTF.

This clonotype was counted at least ten times. This chain joins TRBV7-2 and TRBJ2-7; 9 bases fit TRBD1. From germline, CDR1 is SGHTA and CDR2 FQGNSA. The CDR3 consists of 15 residues. V was clipped by 5 bases and J by 2 bases; unmatched bases: 7. CDR3 sequence: CASSNSGTGTYEQYF. The CDR3 DNA is TGTGCCAGCAGCAATTCCGGGACAGGGACCTACGAGCAGTACTTC.

On this clonotype: Given a much more abundant clone one base away, this may be a read error. No conserved phenylalanine or tryptophan is present at the end of the CDR3, so a read error is the likely explanation. The CDR3 nucleotides are TGTGCCAGCAGCGTGGACCCTTCTGGCTACACCCTC. Translation gives CASSVDPSGYTL. V and J are TRBV5-5 and TRBJ1-2; unclear D gene. Trimming removed 4 bases at V and 7 bases at J, with 11 bases between. Per the germline V gene, CDR1 is SGHKS and CDR2 is YYEKEE (reference sequence). The CDR3 spans 12 residues.

This clonotype was counted many times. The genes are TRBV27 and TRBJ2-1, with 13 bases lining up with TRBD2. CDR3 length: 15 amino acids. The trim removed 6 bases at V and 9 bases at J, leaving 8 bases unmatched. Germline lookup yields CDR1 MNHEY and CDR2 SMNVEV (reference sequence). The CDR3 loop reads CASRLGTSGNIEQFF. In nucleotides, the CDR3 is TGTGCCAGCAGACTCGGGACTAGCGGGAATATTGAGCAGTTCTTC.

This clonotype was observed a handful of times. The rearrangement links TRBV10-1 to TRBJ2-5; no firm D call. V was shortened by 0 bases and J by 1 base, with 3 bases between the two germline ends. The germline V gene has CDR1 WNHNN and CDR2 SYGVQD (reference sequence). The CDR3 has 13 amino acids. CDR3 nucleotide sequence: TGCGCCAGCAGTGAGTCGACCCAAGAGACCCAGTACTTC. It encodes CASSESTQETQYF.

This clonotype was detected only a few times. This chain links TRBV10-3 with TRBJ1-5; 7 nucleotides agree with TRBD1. The V and J ends lost 10 bases and 7 bases, in that order; junction bases with no gene match: 13. Germline V gene data show CDR1 as ENHRY and CDR2 as SYGVKD. CDR3 length: 14 residues. The CDR3 loop is CASSEDRAGQPQHF. The CDR3 DNA follows: TGTGCCAGCAGCGAAGACAGGGCGGGCCAGCCCCAGCATTTT.

This clonotype was found a few times. Given a much more abundant clone one base away, this may be a read error. The gene calls are TRBV10-3 and TRBJ1-1; D is ambiguous. Germline CDR1 and CDR2: ENHRY and SYGVKD. Between the trimmed V and J ends, which lost 4 bases and 9 bases, there was a span of 12 bases. The CDR3 sequence is 12 residues long. CDR3 nucleotide sequence: TGTGCCATCAGTGGGCGGGAACTACAAGCTTTCTTT. Amino acids: CAISGRELQAFF.

This clonotype was counted many times. V usage is TRBV5-8 and J usage is TRBJ2-5; TRBD2 aligns across 7 bases. V was clipped by 4 bases and J by 4 bases; unmatched bases: 7. CDR1 is SGHTS, CDR2 YDEGEE, per germline. The CDR3 extends over 14 amino acids. CDR3 coding DNA: TGTGCCAGCAGCCACCGGACTAGTGGAGAGACCCAGTACTTC. Amino acids: CASSHRTSGETQYF.

This clonotype occurred many times. This chain links TRBV7-3 with TRBJ1-1, with 7 positions matching TRBD1. Germline V lookup: CDR1 SGHTA, CDR2 FQGTGA. The CDR3 has 11 residues. V was pared by 5 bases and J by 10 bases, with 4 bases of the junction left unmatched. CDR3 loop: CASSQGGAAFF. CDR3 coding DNA: TGTGCCAGCAGCCAGGGGGGAGCAGCTTTCTTT.

This clonotype has at least ten counts. The V call is TRBV20-1, the J call TRBJ2-3; tentative D call: TRBD2 (6 bases). From germline, CDR1 is DFQATT and CDR2 SNEGSKA (reference sequence). The CDR3 covers 16 residues. The V and J ends lost 3 bases and 2 bases respectively, with 18 bases between them. CDR3 residues: CSASGDRDSPTDTQYF. CDR3 bases: TGCAGTGCTAGTGGGGACCGGGACTCACCCACAGATACGCAGTATTTT.

This clonotype was recorded at least ten times. The rearrangement uses TRBV7-8 and TRBJ2-4; 7 bases are a match to TRBD2. The CDR3 extends over 19 amino acids. Germline V gene lookup returns CDR1 SGHVS and CDR2 FQNEAQ. With 5 bases clipped from V and 0 bases from J, the junction kept 16 bases outside the gene matches. The CDR3 protein is CASSPRGGGEGKAKNIQYF. For the CDR3, the DNA is TGTGCCAGCAGCCCCCGTGGCGGCGGGGAGGGAAAAGCCAAAAACATTCAGTACTTC.

This clonotype was seen a handful of times. V and J are TRBV6-1 and TRBJ2-1, with D perhaps matching TRBD2 (6 bases). There are 14 residues in the CDR3. Trimming removed 2 bases from V and 6 bases from J, with 11 bases in between. Germline assignment: CDR1 MNHNS and CDR2 SASEGT. The CDR3 here is CASSEIGSSNEQFF. The CDR3 region has the DNA TGTGCCAGCAGTGAAATCGGGAGCAGCAATGAGCAGTTCTTC.

This clonotype was seen at least ten times. V usage is TRBV7-3 and J usage is TRBJ2-3; 11 bases map to TRBD2. V gave up 4 bases and J gave up 3 bases; unmatched junction bases: 3. From germline, CDR1 is SGHTA and CDR2 FQGTGA. The CDR3 consists of 15 residues. CDR3 nucleotide sequence: TGTGCCAGCAGCTCGACTAGCGGGATTACAGATACGCAGTATTTT. It is translated as CASSSTSGITDTQYF.

The chain's CDR3 is CASSSQNSGNTIYF. CDR3 nucleotides: TGTGCCAGCAGCTCTCAGAACTCTGGAAACACCATATATTTT. The V call is TRBV11-2, the J call TRBJ1-3; D is unclear. The CDR3 has 14 amino acids. Germline CDR1 and CDR2: SGHAT and FQNNGV. Between the trimmed V and J ends, which lost 4 bases and 0 bases, there was a span of 7 bases.

The V call is TRBV4-3, the J call TRBJ1-6; tentatively, D is TRBD1 (5 bases). CDR1 is LGHNA, CDR2 YSLEER, per germline. V was cut by 0 bases and J by 6 bases, with 12 bases left in between. This CDR3 has 16 amino acids. This CDR3 reads CASSQERGAVNSPLHF. CDR3 nucleotides: TGCGCCAGCAGCCAAGAGCGAGGGGCGGTTAATTCACCCCTCCACTTT.

This clonotype came up a few times. This rearrangement joins TRBV6-1 to TRBJ1-2; 7 nucleotides agree with TRBD1. Germline trimming cut 4 bases from V and 9 bases from J; bases unmatched to any gene: 14. The CDR3 is 15 amino acids. Germline lookup yields CDR1 MNHNS and CDR2 SASEGT. CDR3 sequence (DNA): TGTGCCAGCAGTGCGACAGGGAGCGAACTTAACCGCTACACCTTC. Encoded protein: CASSATGSELNRYTF.

This clonotype has only a few counts. The chain recombines TRBV19 with TRBJ2-7; D may be TRBD1 (6 bases). With 4 bases removed from V and 2 bases from J, the gap between germline ends came to 15 bases. The V gene's germline CDR1 is LNHDA and CDR2 SQIVND (reference sequence). The length of the CDR3 is 15 residues. CDR3 loop: CASSRNRDKAYEQYF. CDR3 nucleotide sequence: TGTGCCAGTAGTAGGAACCGGGACAAAGCCTACGAGCAGTACTTC. Full variable domain (rest looked up from reference TRBV19 and TRBJ2-7): DGGITQSPKYLFRKEGQNVTLSCEQNLNHDAMYWYRQDPGQGLRLIYYSQIVNDFQKGDIAEGYSVSREKKESFPLTVTSAQKNPTAFYLCASSRNRDKAYEQYFGPGTRLTVT.

About this clonotype itself: Given a far larger clone just one base away, this is likely a sequencing read error. The CDR3 DNA follows: TGTGCCAGCGGCCCCACGGGGGGCCACTACGAGCAGTACTTC. This translates into CASGPTGGHYEQYF. This chain joins TRBV7-2 and TRBJ2-7, with D maybe TRBD2 (7 bases). The CDR3 contains 14 residues. CDR1 SGHTA and CDR2 FQGNSA come from the germline V gene. V lost 8 bases and J 3 bases, leaving 17 bases between the germline ends.

This clonotype was seen repeatedly, ten times or more. The V call is TRBV5-5, the J call TRBJ2-1, with D possibly TRBD2 on 6 matching bases. Germline loops: CDR1 SGHKS, CDR2 YYEKEE (reference sequence). Trimming left V 1 base short and J 1 base short, with 15 bases between. This CDR3 has 17 amino acids. The CDR3: CASSLWAGTLSYNEQFF. The CDR3 DNA follows: TGTGCCAGCAGCTTGTGGGCCGGGACTTTATCCTACAATGAGCAGTTCTTC.

In this sample, this clonotype turned up many times. The rearrangement links TRBV5-1 to TRBJ1-4, with D possibly being TRBD1 (5 bases). CDR1 SGHRS and CDR2 YFSETQ come from the germline V gene. The CDR3 runs 15 residues. Trimming took 7 bases from V and 10 from J, leaving 23 bases between them. Here the CDR3 reads CASSGREDLGGKLFF. The CDR3 DNA reads TGCGCCAGCTCCGGACGGGAGGATCTGGGGGGAAAACTGTTTTTT.

This clonotype was observed at least ten times. The chain carries TRBV7-2 and TRBJ2-1; D perhaps matches TRBD2 (6 bases). V was shortened by 5 bases and J by 5 bases, with 16 bases between the two germline ends. This CDR3 has 15 residues. CDR1 is SGHTA, CDR2 FQGNSA, per germline. The CDR3 loop reads CASSPGLSRDNEQFF. The CDR3 DNA sequence: TGTGCCAGCAGCCCGGGACTGTCCCGGGACAATGAGCAGTTCTTC.

This clonotype was recorded many times. This chain links TRBV7-2 with TRBJ2-5, with TRBD2 matching over 10 bases. Germline V gene lookup returns CDR1 SGHTA and CDR2 FQGNSA. The J segment lost 4 bases and the V segment lost 3 bases, leaving 5 bases of the junction unmatched. There are 15 residues in the CDR3. The CDR3 DNA sequence: TGTGCCAGCAGCTTCGGTAGCGGGGGGCCAGAGACCCAGTACTTC. Protein sequence: CASSFGSGGPETQYF.